The sequence of this TCR beta chain was determined in a study of blood T cell repertoires in COVID-19. TCRdb keeps only in-frame clones here, not all; method: immunoSEQ multiplex PCR. The sample includes 200,000 to 250,000 clones, around nine tenths of them seen just once. Germline assignment: CDR1 MNHEY and CDR2 SMNVEV (reference sequence). After removal of 4 bases from V and 3 bases from J, the junction contained 6 bases not matched to a gene. The CDR3 is made up of 14 amino acids. Living in about two dozen US areas, the participants were between roughly 18 and 95 years of age. Cohort assignment relied on participant-reported clinical history. In its sample, this clone was seen once.

This receptor was identified in a young man who had recovered from COVID-19. The sample was PBMCs or T cells enriched from blood (not recorded which). V usage is TRBV27 and J usage is TRBJ2-7, with TRBD1 matching over 7 bases. In DNA, the CDR3 is TGTGCCAGCAGTTCCGTGGACAGGAGCTACGAGCAGTACTTC. Its protein product is CASSSVDRSYEQYF.